Following are 29 T cell receptor beta chains from one sample sequenced in a study of shared clonotypes between healthy human individuals. Assay used: immunoSEQ multiplex PCR; TCRdb lists only in-frame clones, some missing. The sample has over 2 million clones; roughly 94% are singletons. The sample taken for sequencing was naive CD4+ T cells sorted from blood. The sample's subset: CD45RA+ positively selected. These receptors originate from a man between 18 and 29 years old in good health.

The chain combines TRBV5-1 with TRBJ2-2; D is perhaps TRBD1 (6 bases). V lost 4 bases to trimming and J lost 5 bases, with 18 bases between them. Germline loops: CDR1 SGHRS, CDR2 YFSETQ. This CDR3 has 16 residues. As DNA, the CDR3 is TGCGCCAGCAGCCCCCCGGTGACAGGCCATACCGGGGAGCTGTTTTTT. Translation gives CASSPPVTGHTGELFF.

V gene TRBV19 combines with J gene TRBJ2-7, with D possibly matching TRBD2 (5 bases). The CDR3 has 14 amino acids. Trimming left V 5 bases short and J 0 bases short, with 11 bases between. Germline V gives CDR1 LNHDA, CDR2 SQIVND (reference sequence). CDR3 coding DNA: TGTGCCAGTAGTGAGGGATCCTACTCCTACGAGCAGTACTTC. Protein sequence: CASSEGSYSYEQYF.

V and J are TRBV10-3 and TRBJ2-5; 11 nucleotides agree with TRBD1. Germline CDR1 is ENHRY and CDR2 is SYGVKD. V lost 11 bases, J lost 5 bases, and 10 bases stayed unmatched. This CDR3 contains 14 residues. The CDR3 region is CASRTGGIGETQYF. DNA for the CDR3: TGTGCCTCACGGACAGGGGGCATCGGGGAGACCCAGTACTTC.

The chain employs TRBV7-8 and TRBJ1-3; D is undetermined. CDR3 length equals 14 residues. Germline V lookup: CDR1 SGHVS, CDR2 FQNEAQ. V was pared by 0 bases and J by 2 bases, with 5 bases between. The CDR3 region has the DNA TGTGCCAGCAGCTTAGCACAGACTGGAAACACCATATATTTT. Its translation is CASSLAQTGNTIYF.

Turning to this clone: The same CDR3 can be traced to other DNA sequences in this sample. The chain joins TRBV11-2 to TRBJ1-2; D remains unclear. This CDR3 spans 11 amino acids. Germline CDR1 SGHAT, CDR2 FQNNGV. The V and J ends lost 1 base and 5 bases respectively, with 2 bases between them. CDR3 sequence reads: CASSLGYGYTF. The DNA for the CDR3 is TGTGCCAGCAGCTTAGGTTATGGCTACACCTTC.

Only one count was recorded for this clone. The J gene is TRBJ1-2, the V gene TRBV6-1, with TRBD1 as a possible D gene (6 bases). V was cut by 10 bases and J by 1 base, with 10 bases left in between. The CDR3 has 12 residues. Germline V gene sequence: CDR1 MNHNS, CDR2 SASEGT. In DNA form, the CDR3 reads TGTGCCAACAGGGAAATTAACTATGGCTACACCTTC. It specifies CANREINYGYTF.

This clone appeared a single time. The rearrangement uses TRBV18 and TRBJ1-5; D uncertain. Trimming removed 1 base from V and 0 bases from J, with 13 bases in between. This CDR3 spans 17 amino acids. The V gene's germline CDR1 is KGHSH and CDR2 LQKENI. CDR3 in DNA: TGTGCCAGCTCACCACAGGAAGGCAGTTTTAGCAATCAGCCCCAGCATTTT. Amino acids: CASSPQEGSFSNQPQHF.

This chain joins TRBV6-5 and TRBJ2-7, with 7 bases fitting TRBD2. Germline CDR1 and CDR2: MNHEY and SVGAGI. The trim removed 5 bases at V and 6 bases at J, leaving 13 bases unmatched. The CDR3 is made up of 15 amino acids. The CDR3: CASSPLAPPAIEQYF. The CDR3, as DNA: TGTGCCAGCAGTCCACTAGCGCCCCCGGCCATCGAGCAGTACTTC.

This rearrangement joins TRBV2 to TRBJ2-2; the D is unclear. CDR3 length: 13 amino acids. Germline lookup yields CDR1 SNHLY and CDR2 FYNNEI. Trimming took 1 base from V and 6 from J, leaving 6 bases between them. DNA for the CDR3: TGTGCCAGCAGTGAAGAAGTGGCCGGGGAGCTGTTTTTT. Its translation is CASSEEVAGELFF. Combining the CDR3 with reference TRBV2 and TRBJ2-2 gives the whole variable domain EPEVTQTPSHQVTQMGQEVILRCVPISNHLYFYWYRQILGQKVEFLVSFYNNEISEKSEIFDDQFSVERPDGSNFTLKIRSTKLEDSAMYFCASSEEVAGELFFGEGSRLTVL.

The V call is TRBV13, the J call TRBJ1-1; D not resolved. The V gene lost 5 bases and the J gene lost 0 bases, with 13 bases spanning the gap. The CDR3 runs 15 residues. Germline CDR1 reads PRHDT; CDR2 reads FYEKMQ (reference sequence). The CDR3 coding sequence is TGTGCCAGCAGCCCCTTGGGAGGTTTGAACACTGAAGCTTTCTTT. It encodes CASSPLGGLNTEAFF. Full variable domain (missing parts from reference TRBV13 and TRBJ1-1): AAGVIQSPRHLIKEKRETATLKCYPIPRHDTVYWYQQGPGQDPQFLISFYEKMQSDKGSIPDRFSAQQFSDYHSELNMSSLELGDSALYFCASSPLGGLNTEAFFGQGTRLTVV.

Regarding this clone: Distinct nucleotide sequences in the sample also encode this CDR3. This rearrangement joins TRBV6-5 to TRBJ1-2, with TRBD1 matching over 10 bases. The germline CDR1 and CDR2 sequences are MNHEY and SVGAGI. The CDR3 has 15 amino acids. After removal of 3 bases from V and 5 bases from J, the junction contained 6 bases not matched to a gene. The CDR3 nucleotides read TGTGCCAGCAGTTATTCGGGACAGGGGAATTATGGCTACACCTTC. Encoded protein: CASSYSGQGNYGYTF.

Here the CDR3 reads CASSYAGGARETQYF. The DNA for the CDR3 is TGTGCCAGCAGTTACGCCGGGGGGGCTAGGGAGACCCAGTACTTC. The chain employs TRBV6-6 and TRBJ2-5, with 8 bases aligning to TRBD2. This CDR3 region has 15 residues. The junction had 7 bases not matched to a gene; V was cut back by 2 bases and J by 5 bases. Germline V lookup: CDR1 MNHNY, CDR2 SVGAGI (reference sequence).

The chain combines TRBV10-3 with TRBJ1-2; 9 nucleotides agree with TRBD1. V gave up 7 bases and J gave up 5 bases; unmatched junction bases: 5. CDR1 and CDR2 from the germline V gene are ENHRY and SYGVKD. This CDR3 contains 13 residues. Here the CDR3 DNA reads TGTGCCATCACTGGGGACAGGGAATATGGCTACACCTTC. It encodes CAITGDREYGYTF.

V and J are TRBV27 and TRBJ1-1, with 9 nucleotides matching TRBD1. V shed 3 bases, J shed 11 bases, and the junction held 4 bases outside the gene matches. CDR3 length: 12 amino acids. CDR1 and CDR2 from the germline V gene are MNHEY and SMNVEV (reference sequence). The CDR3 loop reads CASSFLGQGAFF. CDR3 DNA: TGTGCCAGCAGTTTTCTAGGACAGGGGGCTTTCTTT.

The V call is TRBV13, the J call TRBJ2-7; the match to TRBD1 covers 12 bases. The CDR3 loop spans 14 amino acids. The germline V gene encodes CDR1 PRHDT and CDR2 FYEKMQ (reference sequence). With V trimmed by 5 bases and J by 7 bases, 6 bases remained unmatched. In DNA, the CDR3 is TGTGCCAGCAGCAGGGACAGGGGGCTCTTTGAGCAGTACTTC. It specifies CASSRDRGLFEQYF.

V and J are TRBV4-1 and TRBJ2-7, with D tentatively TRBD1 or TRBD2 (6 bases each). Germline V gene lookup returns CDR1 MGHRA and CDR2 YSYEKL. V gave up 4 bases and J gave up 3 bases, with 19 bases separating them. This CDR3 contains 16 residues. The CDR3 nucleotides read TGCGCCAGCAGCCGGATAGTAGGGGGGTATTACTACGAGCAGTACTTC. It codes for CASSRIVGGYYYEQYF.

In regard to this clone: Other DNA sequences in this sample translate to the same CDR3. This sequence joins TRBV5-1 and TRBJ2-5; D gene unclear. This CDR3 is built from 12 residues. Trimming took 0 bases from V and 5 from J, leaving 5 bases between them. Germline V CDR1 and CDR2: SGHRS, YFSETQ. CDR3 loop: CASSLVGETQYF. The CDR3 DNA follows: TGCGCCAGCAGCTTGGTAGGCGAGACCCAGTACTTC.

This clone showed up just once. The chain employs TRBV6-5 and TRBJ2-7; TRBD2 matches 7 bases. With 7 bases clipped from V and 5 bases from J, the junction kept 5 bases outside the gene matches. The CDR3 runs 12 residues. Germline V gene data show CDR1 as MNHEY and CDR2 as SVGAGI. The chain's CDR3 is CASTGLADEQYF. The CDR3 DNA follows: TGTGCCAGCACCGGGCTAGCGGACGAGCAGTACTTC.

The chain combines TRBV14 with TRBJ2-3; 8 nucleotides align to TRBD2. The CDR3 sequence is 16 residues long. V gave up 4 bases and J gave up 1 base; unmatched junction bases: 7. In germline, CDR1 is SGHDN, CDR2 FVKESK. The CDR3: CASSPTGGLRTDTQYF. CDR3 bases: TGTGCCAGCAGCCCCACGGGGGGGCTTCGCACAGATACGCAGTATTTT.

The rearrangement links TRBV25-1 to TRBJ2-7; TRBD1 or TRBD2 may be the D gene (5 bases each). Germline V gives CDR1 MGHDK, CDR2 SYGVNS. The CDR3 runs 13 residues. The V end lost 10 bases, the J end lost 5 bases, and 18 bases lay between the germline ends. CDR3 nucleotide sequence: TGTGCCAAGACCGGGACGCCAGCCGACGAGCAGTACTTC. This sequence encodes CAKTGTPADEQYF.

This chain links TRBV6-5 with TRBJ1-1, with 7 bases fitting TRBD1. Germline V gene lookup returns CDR1 MNHEY and CDR2 SVGAGI. This CDR3 region has 13 residues. The junction had 3 bases not matched to a gene; V was cut back by 0 bases and J by 8 bases. The CDR3 loop is CASSYSVGQEAFF. CDR3 nucleotides: TGTGCCAGCAGTTACTCGGTGGGACAGGAAGCTTTCTTT.

This chain joins TRBV30 and TRBJ2-5; perhaps TRBD1 as D (6 bases). Germline-derived CDR1 and CDR2 are GTSNPN and SVGIG (reference sequence). The ends were cut back, 8 bases at V and 1 base at J, with 14 bases in the middle. This CDR3 is 13 amino acids long. CDR3 amino acids: CATNRAVQETQYF. For the CDR3, the DNA is TGTGCCACTAACAGGGCCGTCCAAGAGACCCAGTACTTC.

The rearrangement joins TRBV11-1 to TRBJ1-4; D is ambiguous. The V and J ends lost 0 bases and 4 bases respectively, with 9 bases between them. This CDR3 comprises 15 residues. Germline CDR1 reads SGHAT; CDR2 reads FQDESV (reference sequence). This CDR3 is CASSLAHGFNEKLFF. In DNA, the CDR3 is TGTGCCAGCAGCTTAGCGCACGGGTTTAATGAAAAACTGTTTTTT. Based on the CDR3 plus reference TRBV11-1 and TRBJ1-4, the full variable domain is EAEVAQSPRYKITEKSQAVAFWCDPISGHATLYWYRQILGQGPELLVQFQDESVVDDSQLPKDRFSAERLKGVDSTLKIQPAELGDSAMYLCASSLAHGFNEKLFFGSGTQLSVL.

The chain couples TRBV29-1 to TRBJ1-4, with TRBD1 matching over 7 bases. There are 13 residues in the CDR3. Germline CDR1 is SQVTM and CDR2 is ANQGSEA. The V and J ends lost 4 bases and 5 bases, in that order; junction bases with no gene match: 4. The DNA for the CDR3 is TGCAGCGTTGGGACAGGTTTAAATGAAAAACTGTTTTTT. Protein: CSVGTGLNEKLFF.

The table lists this clone with a count of one. The chain carries TRBV10-3 and TRBJ1-6, with TRBD1 identical over 7 bases. CDR1 is ENHRY, CDR2 SYGVKD, per germline. Germline trimming cut 6 bases from V and 8 bases from J; bases unmatched to any gene: 10. The CDR3 spans 15 residues. The CDR3 region has the DNA TGTGCCATCAGAGATCCAGGGGGAGGGGATTCACCCCTCCACTTT. This translates into CAIRDPGGGDSPLHF.

The gene calls are TRBV5-1 and TRBJ2-7; D remains ambiguous. This CDR3 region has 14 residues. Germline V gives CDR1 SGHRS, CDR2 YFSETQ. The V and J ends lost 4 bases and 2 bases respectively, with 13 bases between them. CDR3 in DNA: TGCGCCAGCAGCCCCGGAGCAGAGACCTACGAGCAGTACTTC. It yields the protein CASSPGAETYEQYF.

The rearrangement links TRBV10-3 to TRBJ2-1; D is undetermined. The V end lost 0 bases, the J end lost 6 bases, and 12 bases lay between the germline ends. The germline V gene encodes CDR1 ENHRY and CDR2 SYGVKD. This CDR3 contains 15 residues. The CDR3 nucleotides read TGTGCCATCAGTGAGTCGAGCAAACCCTTCAATGAGCAGTTCTTC. As protein: CAISESSKPFNEQFF.

This sequence joins TRBV4-2 and TRBJ2-5, with 14 bases identical to TRBD2. The CDR3 loop spans 18 amino acids. Germline CDR1 LGHNA, CDR2 YNFKEQ. V lost 0 bases to trimming and J lost 5 bases; unmatched junction nucleotides: 8. Here the CDR3 reads CASSQESTSGRAGETQYF. The CDR3 DNA reads TGTGCCAGCAGCCAAGAGTCGACTAGCGGGAGGGCCGGGGAGACCCAGTACTTC.

This clone was seen a single time. This rearrangement joins TRBV6-5 to TRBJ2-7; 7 nucleotides line up with TRBD1. J was trimmed by 6 bases and V by 4 bases; bases with no gene match: 9. Germline V gives CDR1 MNHEY, CDR2 SVGAGI. The CDR3 is 14 amino acids. CDR3 nucleotide sequence: TGTGCCAGCAGTTTTCGAACAGGGGACACCGAGCAGTACTTC. It is translated as CASSFRTGDTEQYF.